This TCR beta chain was sequenced in a study of monozygotic twins with cystic fibrosis (dated by TCRdb to the early 2020s). Looking at the study overall: Barcoded libraries were made from three micrograms of fragmented DNA using roughly 14 PCR cycles. The study compared TCR beta repertoires within and between 16 monozygotic twin pairs with cystic fibrosis to assess genetic influence on V and J gene usage. The cohort comprised ten female and six male twin pairs aged roughly 2.0 to 36.4 years, median around 9 years, mostly children and adolescents. Twins were ranked among roughly 1,100 cohort participants for weight-for-height and FEVPerc (FEV1 disease centile) at the day of blood sampling. Data for three of the twin pairs had already been reported earlier in a different context. Overall results and qualifications from the work: In 13 of 16 pairs, V gene usage most closely resembled the co-twin's, and the same held for J usage in 8 of 16 pairs, a pattern suggesting genetic constraints. Nucleotide-identical clonotype sharing was significantly higher within monozygotic CF twin pairs than between unrelated CF individuals (P = 0.000026, Mann-Whitney). Only a small cohort was studied, and no association of shared CDR3 numbers with age, concordance or disease severity was found. Simpson clonality was found to be generally low (median roughly 0.0092), suggesting a naive-dominated repertoire, although higher clonality was observed in the most severely affected patients.

The twin pairs came from the European Cystic Fibrosis Twin and Sibling Study Cohort, which recruited patients from 150 to 200 CF clinics across 14 European countries. Zygosity and CFTR genotype were verified in-house, with zygosity tested by multiplex PCR of nine short tandem repeat loci. Peripheral blood was sampled from each twin, with clinical parameters recorded on the day of blood sampling. Genomic DNA was isolated from peripheral blood cells with phenol/chloroform and kept in TE buffer at 4 degrees C. CDR1 SGDLS and CDR2 YYNGEE were looked up in the germline V gene. From its cysteine to its phenylalanine, the CDR3 spans 13 amino acids. Only the CDR3 DNA stays, 39 bases, in frame from base 1. V has 3 bases trimmed and J has 13 bases trimmed; junction bases matching no gene number 10. TCR beta CDR3 regions were amplified by multiplex PCR with the immunoSEQ immune profiling system according to the manufacturer's instructions. Sequencing was performed on an Illumina NextSeq system. As for how the authors treated the data: The immunoSEQ Analyzer platform handled processing of the sequence data, and clonality was calculated by taking the square root of Simpson's index of productive rearrangements. Similarity in V and J usage was measured by Jensen-Shannon distance, and OLGA was used to compute CDR3 generation probabilities. The immuneACCESS database (August 2020) and VDJdb (December 2020) were searched for shared CDR3 sequences. TCRdb provides this immuneACCESS table in a form limited to in-frame rearrangements. Some clones are lacking; in checked studies, under half of them reflect an unresolved V gene, and why the rest are absent is not known. Clone size and V and J calls were adopted from that table, with D and trimming inferred from the DNA. Counted in this sample were 20,000 to 25,000 clones; 95% to 98% of them appeared once. The ten largest clones capture about 0.15% of the sample.

Points on this clone: Its specific antigen is unknown. The sample holds no much larger clone one base away, and base qualities are not on file.

The TCR comes from a girl aged 10-17 years with cystic fibrosis. This sequence uses TRBV9 and TRBJ2-1, with 7 junctional bases fitting TRBD2. Sample: blood. The DNA reads as follows: TGTGCCAGCAGCGCCAACCCGAGCGGGACCCAGTTCTTC. Its amino acids are CASSANPSGTQFF. The CDR3 plus the reference TRBV9 and TRBJ2-1 genes for the other parts give the full variable domain: DSGVTQTPKHLITATGQRVTLRCSPRSGDLSVYWYQQSLDQGLQFLIQYYNGEERAKGNILERFSAQQFPDLHSELNLSSLELGDSALYFCASSANPSGTQFFGPGTRLTVL.